The present TCR beta chain was sequenced within a study of blood T cell repertoires in COVID-19. Authors' processing steps: Estimation of nucleated cell counts relied on the amplification of reference gene primers. Repertoires were generated with immunoSEQ multiplex PCR, while TCRdb's copy carries only in-frame clones and drops some. That table gives V, J and clone size, and the DNA gave D and trimming. The data show some 330,000 clones, 92% seen once. Two consecutive negative NP/OP PCR tests, clearance, or resolved symptoms defined Cohort 3 recovery. The CDR3 sequence is 15 residues long. The V gene's germline CDR1 is MDHEN and CDR2 SYDVKM. V lost 3 bases and J lost 5; bases outside the gene matches: 6. This clone was seen once.

The source of this sequence is a woman in her thirties who had recovered from COVID-19. What was sequenced was PBMCs or T cells enriched from blood (not recorded which). The chain joins TRBV28 to TRBJ1-2, with TRBD1 matching over 10 bases. Here the CDR3 reads CASSFLDRGLYGYTF. Here the CDR3 DNA reads TGTGCCAGCAGTTTCTTGGACAGGGGGTTGTATGGCTACACCTTC.